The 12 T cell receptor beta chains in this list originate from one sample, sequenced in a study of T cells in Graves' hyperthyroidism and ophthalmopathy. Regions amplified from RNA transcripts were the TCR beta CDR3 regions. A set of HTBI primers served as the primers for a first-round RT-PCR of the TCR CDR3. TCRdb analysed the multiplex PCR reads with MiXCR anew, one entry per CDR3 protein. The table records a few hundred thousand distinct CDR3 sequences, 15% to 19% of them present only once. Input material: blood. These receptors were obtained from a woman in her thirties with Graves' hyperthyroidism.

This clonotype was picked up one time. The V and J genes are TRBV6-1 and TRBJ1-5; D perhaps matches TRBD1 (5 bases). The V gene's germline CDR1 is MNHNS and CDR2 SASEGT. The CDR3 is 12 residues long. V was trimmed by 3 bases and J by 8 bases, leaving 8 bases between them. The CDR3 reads CASSDRGKPQHF. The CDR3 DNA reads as TGTGCCAGCAGTGACCGGGGGAAGCCCCAGCATTTT.

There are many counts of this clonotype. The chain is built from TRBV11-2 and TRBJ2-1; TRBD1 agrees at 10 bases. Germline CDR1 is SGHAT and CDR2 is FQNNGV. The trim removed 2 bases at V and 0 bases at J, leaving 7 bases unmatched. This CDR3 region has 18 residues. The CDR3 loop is CASSLKRTGGTSYNEQFF. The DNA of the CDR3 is TGTGCCAGCAGCTTAAAACGGACAGGGGGGACCTCCTACAATGAGCAGTTCTTC.

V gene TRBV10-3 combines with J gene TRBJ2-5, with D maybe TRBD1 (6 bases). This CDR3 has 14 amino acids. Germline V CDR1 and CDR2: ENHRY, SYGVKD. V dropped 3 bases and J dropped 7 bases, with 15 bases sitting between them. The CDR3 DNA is TGTGCCATCAGTGAAGAGGACAGTTCGCGGACCCAGTACTTC. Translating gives CAISEEDSSRTQYF.

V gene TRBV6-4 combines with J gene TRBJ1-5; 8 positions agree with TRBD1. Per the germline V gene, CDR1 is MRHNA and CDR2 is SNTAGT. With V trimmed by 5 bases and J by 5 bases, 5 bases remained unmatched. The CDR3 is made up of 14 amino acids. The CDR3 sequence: CASSLDRVDQPQHF. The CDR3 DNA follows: TGTGCCAGCAGTTTGGACAGGGTGGATCAGCCCCAGCATTTT.

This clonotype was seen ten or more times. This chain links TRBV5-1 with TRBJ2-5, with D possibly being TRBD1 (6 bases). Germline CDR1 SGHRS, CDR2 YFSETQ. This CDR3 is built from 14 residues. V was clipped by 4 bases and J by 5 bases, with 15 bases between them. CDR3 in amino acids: CASSPGQTGETQYF. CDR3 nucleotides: TGCGCCAGCAGCCCTGGACAGACGGGGGAGACCCAGTACTTC.

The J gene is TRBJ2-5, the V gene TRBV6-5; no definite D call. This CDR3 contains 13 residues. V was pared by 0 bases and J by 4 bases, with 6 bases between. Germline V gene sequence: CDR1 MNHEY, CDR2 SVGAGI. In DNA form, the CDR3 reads TGTGCCAGCAGTTACTCGATTAGAGAGACCCAGTACTTC. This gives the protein CASSYSIRETQYF.

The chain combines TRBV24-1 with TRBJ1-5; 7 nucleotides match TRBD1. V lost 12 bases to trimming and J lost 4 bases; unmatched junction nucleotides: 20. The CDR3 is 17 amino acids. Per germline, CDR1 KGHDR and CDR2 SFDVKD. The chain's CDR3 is CAPDDREFGKTNQPQHF. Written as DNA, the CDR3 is TGTGCCCCAGACGACAGGGAGTTTGGGAAGACGAATCAGCCCCAGCATTTT.

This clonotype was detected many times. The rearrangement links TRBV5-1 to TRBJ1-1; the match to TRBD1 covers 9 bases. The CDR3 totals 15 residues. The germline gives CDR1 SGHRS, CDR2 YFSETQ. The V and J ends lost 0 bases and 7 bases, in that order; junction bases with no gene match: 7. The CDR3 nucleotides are TGCGCCAGCAGCTTGGAGGGTACAGGGGGCTTTGAAGCTTTCTTT. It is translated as CASSLEGTGGFEAFF.

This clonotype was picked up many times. The CDR3 nucleotides are TGCAGTGCCCCTGACAGGGGCTCTGATCAGCCCCAGCATTTT. It specifies CSAPDRGSDQPQHF. This rearrangement joins TRBV20-1 to TRBJ1-5, with 8 bases matching TRBD1. The CDR3 covers 14 residues. CDR1 and CDR2 (germline): DFQATT, SNEGSKA (reference sequence). Trimming removed 6 bases from V and 5 bases from J; junction bases left unmatched: 9.

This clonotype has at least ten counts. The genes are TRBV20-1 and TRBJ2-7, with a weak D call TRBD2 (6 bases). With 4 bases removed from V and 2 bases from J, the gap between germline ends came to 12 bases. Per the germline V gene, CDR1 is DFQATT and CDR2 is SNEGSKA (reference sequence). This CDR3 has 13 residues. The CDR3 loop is CSAIGEATYEQYF. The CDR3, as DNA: TGCAGTGCTATAGGGGAGGCCACCTACGAGCAGTACTTC.

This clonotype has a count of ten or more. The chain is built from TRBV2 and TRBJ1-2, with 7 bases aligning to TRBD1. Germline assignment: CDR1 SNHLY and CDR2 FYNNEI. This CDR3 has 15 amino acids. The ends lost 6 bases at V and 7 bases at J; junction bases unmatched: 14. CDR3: CASSAEGGAGPGYTF. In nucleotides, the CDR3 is TGTGCCAGCAGCGCTGAAGGGGGCGCGGGTCCTGGCTACACCTTC.

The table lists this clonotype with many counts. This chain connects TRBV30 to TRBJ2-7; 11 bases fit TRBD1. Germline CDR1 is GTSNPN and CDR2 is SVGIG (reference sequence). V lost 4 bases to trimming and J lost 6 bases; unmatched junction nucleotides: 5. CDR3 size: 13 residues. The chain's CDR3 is CAWKRTGGSEQYF. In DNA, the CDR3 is TGTGCCTGGAAAAGGACAGGGGGCTCCGAGCAGTACTTC.